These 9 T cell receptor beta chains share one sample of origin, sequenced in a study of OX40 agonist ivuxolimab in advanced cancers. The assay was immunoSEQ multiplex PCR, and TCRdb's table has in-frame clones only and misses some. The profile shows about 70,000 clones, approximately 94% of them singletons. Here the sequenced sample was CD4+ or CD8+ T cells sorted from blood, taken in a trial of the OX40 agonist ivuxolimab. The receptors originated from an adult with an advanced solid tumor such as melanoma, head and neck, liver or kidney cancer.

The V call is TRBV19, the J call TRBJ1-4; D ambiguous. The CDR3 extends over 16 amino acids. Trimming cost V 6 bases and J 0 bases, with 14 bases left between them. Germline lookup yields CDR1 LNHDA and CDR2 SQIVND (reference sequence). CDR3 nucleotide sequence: TGTGCCAGTAGACGGATTTCCACTGCAACTAATGAAAAACTGTTTTTT. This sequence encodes CASRRISTATNEKLFF.

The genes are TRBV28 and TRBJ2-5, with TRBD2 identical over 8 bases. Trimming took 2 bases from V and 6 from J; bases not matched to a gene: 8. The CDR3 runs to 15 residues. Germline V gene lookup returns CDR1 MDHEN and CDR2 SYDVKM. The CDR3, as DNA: TGTGCCAGCAGTTTAGGGCTCGGCGGGAGGCAGACCCAGTACTTC. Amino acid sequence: CASSLGLGGRQTQYF.

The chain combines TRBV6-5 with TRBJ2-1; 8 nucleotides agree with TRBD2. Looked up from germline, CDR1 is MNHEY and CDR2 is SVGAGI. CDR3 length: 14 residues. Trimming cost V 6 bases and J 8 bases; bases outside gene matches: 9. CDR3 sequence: CASRDQAGVYEQFF. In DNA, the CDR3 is TGTGCCAGCAGAGACCAAGCGGGAGTATATGAGCAGTTCTTC.

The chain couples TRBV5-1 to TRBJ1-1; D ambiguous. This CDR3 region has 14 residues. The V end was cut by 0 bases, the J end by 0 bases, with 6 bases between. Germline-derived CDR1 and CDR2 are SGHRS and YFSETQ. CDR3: CASSLGEMNTEAFF. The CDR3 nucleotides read TGCGCCAGCAGCTTGGGGGAGATGAACACTGAAGCTTTCTTT.

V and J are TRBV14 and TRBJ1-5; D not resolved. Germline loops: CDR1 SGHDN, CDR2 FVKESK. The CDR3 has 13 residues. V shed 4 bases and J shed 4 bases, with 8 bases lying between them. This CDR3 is CASSPNGNQPQHF. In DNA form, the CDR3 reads TGTGCCAGCAGCCCAAATGGTAATCAGCCCCAGCATTTT.

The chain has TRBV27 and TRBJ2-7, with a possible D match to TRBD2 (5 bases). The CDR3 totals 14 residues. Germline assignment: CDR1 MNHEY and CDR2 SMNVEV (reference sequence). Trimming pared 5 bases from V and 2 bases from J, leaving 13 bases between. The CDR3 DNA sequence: TGTGCCAGCAGTCCACGTCCGGAGGCCTACGAGCAGTACTTC. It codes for CASSPRPEAYEQYF.

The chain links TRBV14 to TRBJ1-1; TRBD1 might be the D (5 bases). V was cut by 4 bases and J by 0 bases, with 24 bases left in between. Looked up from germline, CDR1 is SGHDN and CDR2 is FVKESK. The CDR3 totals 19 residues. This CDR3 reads CASSPSRQGFARMNTEAFF. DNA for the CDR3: TGTGCCAGCAGCCCCTCCCGTCAGGGCTTTGCAAGAATGAACACTGAAGCTTTCTTT. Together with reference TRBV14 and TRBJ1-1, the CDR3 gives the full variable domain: EAGVTQFPSHSVIEKGQTVTLRCDPISGHDNLYWYRRVMGKEIKFLLHFVKESKQDESGMPNNRFLAERTGGTYSTLKVQPAELEDSGVYFCASSPSRQGFARMNTEAFFGQGTRLTVV.

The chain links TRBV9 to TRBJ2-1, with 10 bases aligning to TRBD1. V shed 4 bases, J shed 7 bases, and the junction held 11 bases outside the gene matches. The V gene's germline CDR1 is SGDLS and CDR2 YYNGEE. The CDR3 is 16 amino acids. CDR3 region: CASSPRDRDRGNEQFF. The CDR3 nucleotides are TGTGCCAGCAGCCCCAGGGACCGGGACAGGGGTAATGAGCAGTTCTTC.

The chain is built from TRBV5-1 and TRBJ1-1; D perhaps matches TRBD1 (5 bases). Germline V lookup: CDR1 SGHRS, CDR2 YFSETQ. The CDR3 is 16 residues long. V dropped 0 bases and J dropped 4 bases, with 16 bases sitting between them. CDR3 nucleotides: TGCGCCAGCAGCTTGGCCGGGGCGGCAACGGTCACTGAAGCTTTCTTT. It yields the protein CASSLAGAATVTEAFF.